This TCR beta chain was sequenced during a study of cytomegalovirus exposure and HLA in healthy donors (dated by TCRdb to 2015 to 2018). With regard to the full study: An earlier analysis of roughly 570 of the donors reported approximately 300 Gb of sequence data and approximately 120 million unique TCR beta sequences obtained from roughly 180 million T cells. An early release that covered several hundred HLA-typed donors contained approximately 300 gigabases of sequencing data and about 84 million unique TCR sequences. Of the approximately 400 genotyped donors, 65% to 90% fell in the genetic ancestry cluster associated with self-reported Caucasian donors. The aim of the study was to test whether cataloging public T cell receptors could identify signatures of past pathogen exposure. The T cell repertoires of several hundred subjects were profiled by immunosequencing and related to cytomegalovirus serostatus. In addition to the first cohort of approximately 650 subjects, a separate validation cohort of approximately 120 different subjects was used. The study combined high-throughput TCR immunosequencing, statistical association of individual TCRs with disease status, and machine learning to predict cytomegalovirus infection status. A later analysis re-examined previously published TCR beta repertoires from 500 to 700 donors and added high-resolution HLA genotyping to investigate patterns of TCR occurrence. In the later analysis, no new phenotypic data were used to find candidate immune exposures; instead, reliance was placed on TCR beta sequences and their occurrence across donors. An earlier analysis of 500 to 750 of the donors applied high-throughput TCR beta sequencing to assess whether each TCR beta V gene segment acted as functional or pseudogenic. Donor age, sex, ethnicity and CMV serostatus were compiled alongside the repertoire data. In a later genetic analysis, genome-wide SNP genotypes for about three fifths of the 666 donors were used, and that subset was treated as a discovery cohort. Every discovery cohort repertoire had been produced on one sequencing platform. HLA typing included class I and class II loci at four-digit resolution. Typing coverage differed by locus: A, B, C, DRB1 and DQB1 were typed in about 620-630 donors, DQA1 in approximately 520, DPA1 in 606, and DPB1 in roughly 470. Four to six DR-DQ haplotypes were handled as single units for association and clustering, since linkage in the cohort was strong. Across about 380 genotyped donors of the cohort, an average of roughly 230,000 unique TCR beta nucleotide sequences per donor were sequenced, and roughly a sixth of those sequences were non-productive.

Its CDR3 holds 15 amino acids, cysteine through phenylalanine. Only the CDR3 DNA is retained, 45 bases long and in frame from the first base. V is clipped by 3 bases and J by 11 bases, and the sequence between their germline boundaries is 20 bases long. CDR1 and CDR2 were assigned from the germline V gene as SGHTA and FQGNSA. Library method: the immunoSEQ multiplex PCR assay. A mixture of 60 forward primers for TCR Vbeta segments and 13 reverse primers for TCR Jbeta segments was used in the multiplex PCR. The CDR3 region of rearranged TCR beta genes was amplified from genomic DNA with a multiplex PCR assay. Amplified TCR beta libraries were sequenced as 87-base-pair reads on the Illumina HiSeq System. Under the source paper's analysis protocol: A later analysis tallied 75 million to 85 million unique TCR beta chains across the roughly 610 repertoires, and approximately 9.9 million of those chains were shared by two or more donors. A nearest-neighbor algorithm error-corrected the raw reads and collapsed the reads into unique sequences, merging closely related sequences to remove PCR and sequencing errors. CDR3 sequences were aligned to IMGT reference sequences to assign V, D and J gene segments. For a sequence to be retained, at least a six-nucleotide match to both a V gene segment and a J gene segment was required. A rearrangement counted as productive if the CDR3 had no stop codons and remained in frame with V and J, and every other rearrangement counted as non-productive. Following IMGT convention, CDR3 was defined as the stretch from the second conserved V-encoded cysteine to the conserved J-encoded phenylalanine. The earlier analysis of 587 of the donors excluded sequences that lacked an unambiguous match to a single V gene segment. An earlier analysis of a few hundred of the donors classified V segments as functional when productive rearrangements were above 56.7% and as segregating when the standard deviation between donors was above 5%. To diagnose cytomegalovirus status from the catalog of TCR beta chain sequences, a statistical classification framework was built. In a later analysis, V and J genes were assigned by comparing TCR nucleotide sequences against IMGT/GENE-DB human TR gene sequences. The TCRdist pipeline was used in a later analysis to assign CDR3 sequences and most-parsimonious VDJ recombination scenarios. In a later analysis, every TCR beta chain was defined by the combination of its CDR3 amino acid sequence and its V-gene family, and reads without a unique V-gene family were dropped. To address suspected cross-contamination and a sequencing artifact, a later analysis removed approximately 590 highly shared, low-generation-probability nucleotide sequences. A later analysis calculated a clonal expansion index for each public chain from normalized within-repertoire ranks of inferred template counts. In a later analysis, generation probabilities were computed using a VDJ recombination model fitted to out-of-frame rearrangements, and the results were checked against IGoR. A later analysis scored TCR-TCR, TCR-HLA and TCR-CMV co-occurrence with hypergeometric tests, applying a repertoire-size bias correction to TCR pairs. False discovery rates were estimated in a later analysis by permuting HLA or CMV assignments 20 times. A later analysis grouped co-occurring TCRs with DBSCAN, adding TCRdist sequence similarity when clustering within HLA-allele-positive subsets. Repertoires with fewer than 30,000 or more than 120,000 public chains were left out of co-occurrence clustering, as were about 5 repertoires with anomalous nucleotide sharing. The immuneACCESS repertoire file appears here via TCRdb, limited to in-frame rearrangements. These files lack a portion of the clones; in checked studies, under half of the deficit traces to unresolved V genes, and the cause of the others is not known. That table supplies the V and J calls and clone size; D and trimming were determined from the DNA. The sample has under 95,000 clones on record, roughly 75% of them singletons. 1.1% of the sample is taken by the ten largest.

Turning to this clone: The target of this receptor is not known. No much larger clone exists at a distance of one base, and base qualities are not known.

The cohort was made up of around 720 healthy bone marrow donors. All cohort members were sampled while nominally healthy, although unrecorded immune exposures were likely present. The donor tested CMV seronegative, placing the donor among the 350 or so seronegative members of the cohort. Each donor provided a peripheral blood sample, and peripheral blood mononuclear cells were used for TCR beta sequencing. Genomic DNA extraction from the blood cell samples was performed with the Qiagen DNeasy Blood Extraction Kit. Results and caveats for the whole study, not just this receptor: In this cohort, only TCR beta chains were sequenced, and detectable features were limited by the absence of alpha or paired-chain data. In vitro tests confirmed that a few of the cytomegalovirus-associated TCR beta chains recognize cytomegalovirus antigens. In a later analysis, most CMV-associated TCR beta chains were found to appear HLA-restricted, with HLA associations seemingly driven largely by CMV exposure. The earlier analysis of approximately 560 of the donors excluded 15 to 20 rarely observed V segments, including chromosome 9 orphons, because counts were too low. A further reported finding was that TCR beta sequences accurately predicted the HLA-A and HLA-B alleles for most subjects in the first cohort. Across donors, most TCR sequences were observed very rarely, whereas some public TCRs were present in many individuals. Cytomegalovirus status was reported to be diagnosed by the classifier with high specificity and sensitivity in both the original and validation cohorts. Because HLA typing was unavailable for some donors at each locus, only the typed subset was used in association tests. Because the 87-base-pair reads could not distinguish some IMGT-functional V segments, including TRBV6-2 and TRBV6-3, those segments were excluded. CMV serostatus was the only immune exposure information available for the cohort. The authors suggested that the approach could potentially be extended to other disease states and immunological phenotypes. Sequencing depth was assumed to be roughly uniform across donors in the presence/absence analyses, though that assumption may not hold. In a later genetic analysis, fewer N-insertions in productive TCRs were reported among donors in an Asian-associated ancestry cluster than the 666-donor mean. According to a later analysis, parvovirus B19, influenza, CMV and Epstein-Barr virus appeared linked to several top co-occurrence clusters. In an earlier analysis of under 600 of the donors, most TCR beta V segments were observed in productive rearrangements about 90% or about 30% of the time, broadly matching IMGT annotations. When HLA alleles, especially DR and DQ, strongly co-occurred, attributing TCR associations to individual alleles was difficult. Linkage disequilibrium might explain the correlated functional status among segregating V segments, but an unknown experimental factor could not be ruled out. In the study, approximately 160 TCR beta chains were listed as associated with cytomegalovirus. An association between a missense DCLRE1C variant and V-gene and J-gene trimming of TCR beta chains was found in a later genetic analysis and replicated in an independent cohort. A later analysis found that HLA-associated TCR beta chains were more clonally expanded and had lower generation probabilities than equally common non-associated chains. In a later analysis, some 18,000 TCR beta sequences were associated with specific HLA alleles at a false discovery rate of 0.05. A group of highly shared sequence variants was considered likely to be a technical artifact of the sequencing pipeline. In a later analysis, TCR association rates were found to vary across HLA loci, with the most associated TCRs seen for DRB1 alleles and the fewest for HLA-C alleles.

This TCR was sampled from a male donor in good health and CMV-seronegative. The material sequenced was PBMCs. The chain was built from TRBV7-2 and TRBJ1-5, and possibly TRBD1, on 5 matching bases. The CDR3 protein: CASSLGTQGPGAQHF. The DNA sequence is TGTGCCAGCAGCTTGGGAACCCAGGGTCCAGGCGCCCAGCATTTT.